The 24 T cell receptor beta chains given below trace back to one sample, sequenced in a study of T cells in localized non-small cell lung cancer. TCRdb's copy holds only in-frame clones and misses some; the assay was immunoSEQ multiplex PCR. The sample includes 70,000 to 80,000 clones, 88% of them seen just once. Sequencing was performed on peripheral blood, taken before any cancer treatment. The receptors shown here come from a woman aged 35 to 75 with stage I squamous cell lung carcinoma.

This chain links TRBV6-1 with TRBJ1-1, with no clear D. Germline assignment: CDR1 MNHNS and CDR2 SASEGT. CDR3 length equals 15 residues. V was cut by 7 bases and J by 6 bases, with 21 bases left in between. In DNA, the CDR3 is TGTGCCAGCACCCCCCGGGCCCAACTAAACCCTGAAGCTTTCTTT. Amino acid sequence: CASTPRAQLNPEAFF.

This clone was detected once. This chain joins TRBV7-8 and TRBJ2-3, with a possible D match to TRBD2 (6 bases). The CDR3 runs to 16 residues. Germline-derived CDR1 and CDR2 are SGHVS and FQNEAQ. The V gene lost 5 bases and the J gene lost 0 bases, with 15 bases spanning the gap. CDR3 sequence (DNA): TGTGCCAGCAGCCCCCCCTCGAGCGGGAGCACAGATACGCAGTATTTT. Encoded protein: CASSPPSSGSTDTQYF.

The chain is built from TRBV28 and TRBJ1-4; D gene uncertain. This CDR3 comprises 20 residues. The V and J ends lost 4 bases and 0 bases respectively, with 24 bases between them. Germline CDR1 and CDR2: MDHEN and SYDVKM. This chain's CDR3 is CASSSTIARANRATNEKLFF. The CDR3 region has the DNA TGTGCCAGCAGTTCCACGATCGCCAGAGCTAATAGGGCAACTAATGAAAAACTGTTTTTT.

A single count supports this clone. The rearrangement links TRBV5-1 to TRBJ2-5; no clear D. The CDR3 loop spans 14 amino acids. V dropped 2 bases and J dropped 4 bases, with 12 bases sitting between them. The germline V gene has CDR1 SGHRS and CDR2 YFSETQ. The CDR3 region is CASSFRVVSETQYF. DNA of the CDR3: TGCGCCAGCAGCTTTAGGGTAGTCTCAGAGACCCAGTACTTC.

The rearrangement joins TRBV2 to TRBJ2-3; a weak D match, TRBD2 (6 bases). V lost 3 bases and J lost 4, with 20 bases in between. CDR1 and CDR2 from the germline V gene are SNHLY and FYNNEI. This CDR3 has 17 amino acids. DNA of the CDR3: TGTGCCAGCAGTGATGGAGGGGCCCTTCGATCTGCAGATACGCAGTATTTT. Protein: CASSDGGALRSADTQYF.

This CDR3 reads CASSPPGFDGYTF. In DNA, the CDR3 is TGTGCCAGCTCACCACCAGGATTTGATGGCTACACCTTC. The genes are TRBV18 and TRBJ1-2; D is uncertain. This CDR3 is 13 amino acids long. V gave up 0 bases and J gave up 6 bases, with 8 bases separating them. CDR1 and CDR2 from the germline V gene are KGHSH and LQKENI. Variable domain in full (rest from reference TRBV18 and TRBJ1-2): NAGVMQNPRHLVRRRGQEARLRCSPMKGHSHVYWYRQLPEEGLKFMVYLQKENIIDESGMPKERFSAEFPKEGPSILRIQQVVRGDSAAYFCASSPPGFDGYTFGSGTRLTVV.

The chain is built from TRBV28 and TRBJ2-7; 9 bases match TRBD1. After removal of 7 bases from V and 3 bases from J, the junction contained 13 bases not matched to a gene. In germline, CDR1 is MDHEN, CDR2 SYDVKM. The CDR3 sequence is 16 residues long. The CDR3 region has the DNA TGTGCCAGCACCACAGGGACGACAGGGGGAAGCTACGAGCAGTACTTC. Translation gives CASTTGTTGGSYEQYF.

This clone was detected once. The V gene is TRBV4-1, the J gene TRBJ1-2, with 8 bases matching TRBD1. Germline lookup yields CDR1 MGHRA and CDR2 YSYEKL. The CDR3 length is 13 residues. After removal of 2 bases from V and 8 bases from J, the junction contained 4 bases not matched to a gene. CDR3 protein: CASSQQGASGYTF. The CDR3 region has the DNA TGCGCCAGCAGCCAACAGGGGGCGAGCGGCTACACCTTC.

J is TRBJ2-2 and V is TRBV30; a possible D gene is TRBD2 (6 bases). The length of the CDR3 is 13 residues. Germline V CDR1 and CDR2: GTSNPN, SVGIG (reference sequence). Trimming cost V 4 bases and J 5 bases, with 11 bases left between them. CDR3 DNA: TGTGCCTGGAATTACCGGGGGACCGGGGAGCTGTTTTTT. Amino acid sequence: CAWNYRGTGELFF.

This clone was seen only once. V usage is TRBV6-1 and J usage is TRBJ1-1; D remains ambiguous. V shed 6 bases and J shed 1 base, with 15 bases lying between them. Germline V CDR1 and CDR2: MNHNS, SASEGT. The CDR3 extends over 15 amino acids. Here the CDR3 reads CASRDLEEQNTEAFF. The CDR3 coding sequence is TGTGCCAGCAGGGATTTAGAAGAACAGAACACTGAAGCTTTCTTT.

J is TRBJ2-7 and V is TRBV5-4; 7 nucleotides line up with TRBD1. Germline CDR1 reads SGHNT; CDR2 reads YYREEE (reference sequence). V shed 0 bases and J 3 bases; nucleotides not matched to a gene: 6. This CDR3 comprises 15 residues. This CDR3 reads CASSLARTGDYEQYF. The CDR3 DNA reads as TGTGCCAGCAGCTTGGCCCGGACAGGAGACTACGAGCAGTACTTC.

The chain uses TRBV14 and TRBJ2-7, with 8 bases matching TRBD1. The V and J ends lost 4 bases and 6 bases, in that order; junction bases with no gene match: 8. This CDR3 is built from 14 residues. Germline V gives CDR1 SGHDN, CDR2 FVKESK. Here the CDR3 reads CASSLTGVKSEQYF. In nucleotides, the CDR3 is TGTGCCAGCAGCCTGACAGGGGTTAAGAGCGAGCAGTACTTC.

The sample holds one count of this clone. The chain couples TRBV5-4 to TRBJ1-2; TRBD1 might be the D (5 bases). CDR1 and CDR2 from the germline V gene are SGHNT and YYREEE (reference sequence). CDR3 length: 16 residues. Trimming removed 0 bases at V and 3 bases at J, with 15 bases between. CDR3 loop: CASSLVSGNWDYGYTF. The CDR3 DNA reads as TGTGCCAGCAGCTTGGTGTCAGGGAATTGGGACTATGGCTACACCTTC.

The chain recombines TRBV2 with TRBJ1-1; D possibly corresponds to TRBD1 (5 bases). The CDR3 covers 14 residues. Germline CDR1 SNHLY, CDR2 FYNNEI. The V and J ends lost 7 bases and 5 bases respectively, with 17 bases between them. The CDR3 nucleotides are TGTGCCAGCAACTGGGACTCTCCGGGGACTGAAGCTTTCTTT. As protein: CASNWDSPGTEAFF.

CDR3 nucleotide sequence: TGTGCCAGCAGCTTGGGGCCAAGGGGAGGCTACACCTTC. Translating gives CASSLGPRGGYTF. The V gene is TRBV5-8, the J gene TRBJ1-2; possibly TRBD1 for D (5 bases). Trimming shortened V by 0 bases and J by 8 bases, and 11 bases separated the two germline ends. Per the germline V gene, CDR1 is SGHTS and CDR2 is YDEGEE. The CDR3 extends over 13 amino acids.

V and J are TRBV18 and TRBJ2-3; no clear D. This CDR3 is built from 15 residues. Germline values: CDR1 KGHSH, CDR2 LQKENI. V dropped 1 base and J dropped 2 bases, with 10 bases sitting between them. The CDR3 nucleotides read TGTGCCAGCTCACCACGGCAGCCGCCCACAGATACGCAGTATTTT. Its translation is CASSPRQPPTDTQYF.

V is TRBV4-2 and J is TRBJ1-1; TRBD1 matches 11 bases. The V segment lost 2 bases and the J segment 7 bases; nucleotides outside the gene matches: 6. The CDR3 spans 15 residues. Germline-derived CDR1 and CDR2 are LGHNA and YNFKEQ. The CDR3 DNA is TGTGCCAGCAGCCAAAGCCGGGACAGGGGGATTGAAGCTTTCTTT. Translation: CASSQSRDRGIEAFF.

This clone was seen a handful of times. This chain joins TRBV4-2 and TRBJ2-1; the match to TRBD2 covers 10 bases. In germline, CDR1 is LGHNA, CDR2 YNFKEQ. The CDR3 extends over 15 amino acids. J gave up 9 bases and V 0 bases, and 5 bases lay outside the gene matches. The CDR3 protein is CASSQEERGGPEQFF. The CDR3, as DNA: TGTGCCAGCAGCCAAGAGGAGCGGGGGGGCCCTGAGCAGTTCTTC.

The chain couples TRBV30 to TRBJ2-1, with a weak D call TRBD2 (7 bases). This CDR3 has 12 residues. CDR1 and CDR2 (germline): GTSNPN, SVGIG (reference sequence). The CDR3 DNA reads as TGTGGCGGGGGCTACCCTTACAATGAGCAGTTCTTC. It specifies CGGGYPYNEQFF.

CDR3 DNA: TGTGCCAGCAGCCAAGTTTTCGGCAGCATGAACACTGAAGCTTTCTTT. Amino acid sequence: CASSQVFGSMNTEAFF. The rearrangement uses TRBV14 and TRBJ1-1; no definite D call. This CDR3 is 16 amino acids long. Trimming took off 1 base at V and 0 bases at J, with 12 bases between the two ends. Germline lookup yields CDR1 SGHDN and CDR2 FVKESK.

The DNA for the CDR3 is TGTGCCAGCAGTTTATCTGAGCGTAGAGAGACCCAGTACTTC. Amino acid sequence: CASSLSERRETQYF. J is TRBJ2-5 and V is TRBV27; D not resolved. The CDR3 has 14 residues. V lost 0 bases and J lost 4, with 9 bases in between. Per the germline V gene, CDR1 is MNHEY and CDR2 is SMNVEV (reference sequence).

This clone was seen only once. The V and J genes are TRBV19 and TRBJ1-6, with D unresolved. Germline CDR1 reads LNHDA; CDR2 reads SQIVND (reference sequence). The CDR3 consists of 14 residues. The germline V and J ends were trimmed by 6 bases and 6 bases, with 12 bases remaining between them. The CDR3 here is CASSFLGSNSPLHF. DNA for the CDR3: TGTGCCAGTAGCTTCTTGGGTAGTAATTCACCCCTCCACTTT.

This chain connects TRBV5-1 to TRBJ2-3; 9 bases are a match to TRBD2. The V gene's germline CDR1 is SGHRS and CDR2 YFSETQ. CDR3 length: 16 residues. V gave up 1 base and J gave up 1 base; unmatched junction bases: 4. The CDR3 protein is CASSLRASGGTDTQYF. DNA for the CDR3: TGCGCCAGCAGCTTGAGGGCTAGCGGGGGCACAGATACGCAGTATTTT.

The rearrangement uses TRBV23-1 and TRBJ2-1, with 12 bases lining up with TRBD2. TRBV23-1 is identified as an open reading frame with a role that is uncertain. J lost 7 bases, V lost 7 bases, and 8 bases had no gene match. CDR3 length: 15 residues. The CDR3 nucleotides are TGCGCCAGCAAGCAGGGACTAGCGGGTACTAATGAGCAGTTCTTC. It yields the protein CASKQGLAGTNEQFF.